These 19 T cell receptor beta chains came from one sample sequenced in a study of blood T cell repertoires in COVID-19. Profiled with immunoSEQ multiplex PCR; TCRdb holds only in-frame clones, not every one. Counted here are more than 90,000 clones, 70% to 90% occurring once; the ten biggest clones make up approximately 1.5%. Sequences were obtained from peripheral blood. The origin of the receptors is a man aged 40-49 years with acute or convalescent COVID-19.

The chain employs TRBV7-6 and TRBJ1-5; the D gene is possibly TRBD1 (5 bases). V lost 2 bases, J lost 7 bases, and 9 bases lay in between. Looked up from germline, CDR1 is SGHVS and CDR2 is FNYEAQ. The CDR3 consists of 13 residues. DNA of the CDR3: TGTGCCAGCAGCTTAAACCAGGGACAGCCCCAGCATTTT. Amino acids: CASSLNQGQPQHF.

This chain connects TRBV5-1 to TRBJ2-5; 7 nucleotides line up with TRBD2. CDR1 and CDR2 (germline): SGHRS, YFSETQ. The junction had 8 bases not matched to a gene; V was cut back by 0 bases and J by 3 bases. CDR3 length equals 16 residues. The CDR3 DNA reads as TGCGCCAGCAGCTTGGGCGTTGGGGAGGGAGAAGAGACCCAGTACTTC. It codes for CASSLGVGEGEETQYF.

The chain carries TRBV6-5 and TRBJ2-7; 10 nucleotides line up with TRBD2. CDR3 size: 16 residues. V gave up 0 bases and J gave up 6 bases; unmatched junction bases: 8. Germline V lookup: CDR1 MNHEY, CDR2 SVGAGI. The CDR3 nucleotides read TGTGCCAGCAGTTACTCGGGGCTAGCGGGGGCGGCCGAGCAGTACTTC. As protein: CASSYSGLAGAAEQYF.

The chain is built from TRBV18 and TRBJ1-2; D uncertain. Deletions cut 3 bases from V and 2 bases from J, with 4 bases between. CDR3 length: 12 residues. Looked up from germline, CDR1 is KGHSH and CDR2 is LQKENI. DNA of the CDR3: TGTGCCAGCTCACCTCCGAACTATGGCTACACCTTC. Translating gives CASSPPNYGYTF.

V usage is TRBV6-5 and J usage is TRBJ1-5, with D possibly matching TRBD1 (6 bases). The CDR3 contains 15 residues. Trimming took 7 bases from V and 3 from J, leaving 16 bases between them. The germline V gene has CDR1 MNHEY and CDR2 SVGAGI. CDR3 DNA sequence: TGTGCCAGCATCGAAGGGGGAGACCTCAATCAGCCCCAGCATTTT. Translating gives CASIEGGDLNQPQHF.

CDR3 sequence reads: CASSTGYTDTQYF. The CDR3 DNA is TGTGCCAGCAGCACGGGGTACACAGATACGCAGTATTTT. The genes are TRBV7-9 and TRBJ2-3, with a tentative D call TRBD2 (5 bases). Germline V gene data show CDR1 as SEHNR and CDR2 as FQNEAQ (reference sequence). This CDR3 is built from 13 residues. V lost 5 bases and J 2 bases, leaving 8 bases between the germline ends.

The CDR3 DNA follows: TGTGCCAGCTCCCCCTCGGGAACCGAGCAGTACTTC. Amino acid sequence: CASSPSGTEQYF. The chain carries TRBV18 and TRBJ2-7; D might be TRBD2 (5 bases). CDR1 and CDR2 from the germline V gene are KGHSH and LQKENI. CDR3 length: 12 amino acids. The V and J ends lost 6 bases and 6 bases respectively, with 12 bases between them.

This clone was counted between two and nine times. V and J are TRBV5-1 and TRBJ1-5; 9 positions agree with TRBD1. Losses at the gene ends were 4 bases for V and 0 bases for J; bases not matched to a gene: 14. The germline V gene encodes CDR1 SGHRS and CDR2 YFSETQ. The CDR3 spans 19 residues. CDR3 bases: TGCGCCAGCAGCCATCTGGGGAAAGGACAGGGGTATAGCAATCAGCCCCAGCATTTT. Translated: CASSHLGKGQGYSNQPQHF.

This chain joins TRBV10-1 and TRBJ2-3; 7 bases match TRBD1. V shed 1 base, J shed 1 base, and the junction held 11 bases outside the gene matches. Germline CDR1 WNHNN, CDR2 SYGVQD (reference sequence). The CDR3 sequence is 18 residues long. The CDR3: CASSELFRGCRGTDTQYF. CDR3 bases: TGCGCCAGCAGTGAGTTGTTCAGGGGGTGTAGGGGCACAGATACGCAGTATTTT.

The chain has TRBV7-9 and TRBJ2-4; TRBD2 agrees at 8 bases. The V gene end was trimmed by 6 bases and the J gene end by 3 bases; junction bases not matched to a gene: 13. Germline V gene data show CDR1 as SEHNR and CDR2 as FQNEAQ (reference sequence). The length of the CDR3 is 17 residues. The CDR3 here is CASSPGLGGPHKNIQYF. CDR3 sequence (DNA): TGTGCCAGCAGTCCGGGACTAGGCGGGCCCCACAAAAACATTCAGTACTTC.

This chain connects TRBV28 to TRBJ2-7; 12 nucleotides match TRBD2. CDR3 length equals 17 residues. Trimming removed 5 bases from V and 3 bases from J; junction bases left unmatched: 11. Germline V gene sequence: CDR1 MDHEN, CDR2 SYDVKM. The CDR3 reads CASSPGLAGRRFYEQYF. The CDR3 DNA is TGTGCCAGCAGTCCGGGACTAGCGGGTAGGCGCTTCTACGAGCAGTACTTC.

The gene calls are TRBV11-2 and TRBJ2-5; TRBD2 matches at 13 bases. CDR3 length: 16 amino acids. Germline V gives CDR1 SGHAT, CDR2 FQNNGV. V lost 3 bases to trimming and J lost 4 bases; unmatched junction nucleotides: 5. The CDR3 DNA reads as TGTGCCAGCAGCTTTCCGGGACTAGCGGGAAGAGAGACCCAGTACTTC. It is translated as CASSFPGLAGRETQYF.

The chain joins TRBV6-5 to TRBJ1-5; 7 bases match TRBD1. This CDR3 contains 15 residues. Germline V gene data show CDR1 as MNHEY and CDR2 as SVGAGI. Losses at the gene ends were 8 bases for V and 3 bases for J; bases not matched to a gene: 10. The CDR3 DNA sequence: TGTGCCAGCGGAAAAACAGGGGTTCCCAATCAGCCCCAGCATTTT. Its protein product is CASGKTGVPNQPQHF.

V and J are TRBV9 and TRBJ2-2, with 7 bases matching TRBD1. Germline CDR1 reads SGDLS; CDR2 reads YYNGEE. Trimming at V came to 4 bases and at J to 2 bases, leaving 8 bases not matched to a gene. The CDR3 is made up of 16 amino acids. CDR3 sequence reads: CASSLLDRVNTGELFF. CDR3 DNA: TGTGCCAGCAGCTTACTAGACAGGGTAAACACCGGGGAGCTGTTTTTT.

J is TRBJ1-1 and V is TRBV5-1; D is uncertain. CDR3 length equals 13 residues. Trimming took 3 bases from V and 1 from J, leaving 7 bases between them. Germline CDR1 reads SGHRS; CDR2 reads YFSETQ. This CDR3 reads CASSYEGNTEAFF. In DNA, the CDR3 is TGCGCCAGCAGCTATGAGGGGAACACTGAAGCTTTCTTT.

The rearrangement joins TRBV7-9 to TRBJ2-5; 7 bases map to TRBD2. The trim removed 5 bases at V and 0 bases at J, leaving 12 bases unmatched. The CDR3 extends over 17 amino acids. Looked up from germline, CDR1 is SEHNR and CDR2 is FQNEAQ (reference sequence). The CDR3 reads CASSLPASGMYQETQYF. The CDR3 DNA is TGTGCCAGCAGCCTACCCGCTAGCGGAATGTACCAAGAGACCCAGTACTTC.

The chain couples TRBV9 to TRBJ2-7; 11 bases agree with TRBD2. CDR3 size: 19 residues. V lost 4 bases and J lost 1; bases outside the gene matches: 16. Germline V CDR1 and CDR2: SGDLS, YYNGEE. The CDR3 region is CASSPRTSGGLTGSYEQYF. The CDR3 DNA follows: TGTGCCAGCAGCCCCAGAACTAGCGGGGGCCTTACCGGGTCCTACGAGCAGTACTTC.

The chain has TRBV5-6 and TRBJ2-7; tentatively, D is TRBD1 (6 bases). The V end was cut by 1 base, the J end by 4 bases, with 12 bases between. Germline lookup yields CDR1 SGHDT and CDR2 YYEEEE. This CDR3 spans 14 amino acids. Here the CDR3 DNA reads TGTGCCAGCAGCTTGCTGGGGGCTGAGTACGAGCAGTACTTC. Its protein product is CASSLLGAEYEQYF.

This clone has just one count. The chain is built from TRBV3-1 (or the pseudogene TRBV3-2) and TRBJ1-6; 7 bases are shared with TRBD1. Germline V gives CDR1 LGHDT, CDR2 YNNKEL (reference sequence). Trimming took 1 base from V and 0 from J; bases not matched to a gene: 9. CDR3 length: 19 residues. The chain's CDR3 is CASSQGHGTASSYNSPLHF. CDR3 DNA sequence: TGTGCCAGCAGCCAAGGCCACGGGACAGCGAGCTCCTATAATTCACCCCTCCACTTT.